This T cell receptor beta chain originates from a study of CD8 T cells in Susac syndrome. Random hexamers were used to reverse transcribe an amount of roughly 0.45 to 1 ug RNA. TCRdb re-derived calls from the immunoSEQ multiplex PCR reads in MiXCR, one entry per CDR3 protein. The sample gives around 130,000 distinct CDR3 sequences, 94% of which show up once; over 0.1% is in the top ten. The TCR was taken from a human donor with multiple sclerosis. Sample: CD4+ T cells from PBMCs.

Written as DNA, the CDR3 is TGTGCCAGCTCAGTCGCTAGCGGGAACCAAGAGACCCAGTACTTC. It translates to CASSVASGNQETQYF. The chain employs TRBV18 and TRBJ2-5, with 9 bases aligning to TRBD2. Germline trimming cut 5 bases from V and 0 bases from J; bases unmatched to any gene: 4. This CDR3 spans 15 amino acids. From germline, CDR1 is KGHSH and CDR2 LQKENI.